The T cell receptor (beta chain) under discussion was sequenced for a study of blood T cell repertoires in COVID-19. Produced via immunoSEQ multiplex PCR; TCRdb's table is partial and in-frame only. The sample consists of about 270,000 clones, 70% to 90% of them appearing once. Material: PBMCs or T cells enriched from blood (not recorded which). The origin of this receptor is a woman aged 25-40 years with acute COVID-19.

Here the CDR3 reads CATTQTSGSYEQYF. CDR3 coding DNA: TGTGCCACCACCCAGACTAGCGGGAGTTACGAGCAGTACTTC. The J gene is TRBJ2-7, the V gene TRBV19; 12 bases line up with TRBD2. CDR3 size: 14 residues. Germline CDR1 and CDR2: LNHDA and SQIVND (reference sequence). V shed 10 bases, J shed 4 bases, and the junction held 8 bases outside the gene matches. Together with reference TRBV19 and TRBJ2-7, the CDR3 gives the full variable domain: DGGITQSPKYLFRKEGQNVTLSCEQNLNHDAMYWYRQDPGQGLRLIYYSQIVNDFQKGDIAEGYSVSREKKESFPLTVTSAQKNPTAFYLCATTQTSGSYEQYFGPGTRLTVT.